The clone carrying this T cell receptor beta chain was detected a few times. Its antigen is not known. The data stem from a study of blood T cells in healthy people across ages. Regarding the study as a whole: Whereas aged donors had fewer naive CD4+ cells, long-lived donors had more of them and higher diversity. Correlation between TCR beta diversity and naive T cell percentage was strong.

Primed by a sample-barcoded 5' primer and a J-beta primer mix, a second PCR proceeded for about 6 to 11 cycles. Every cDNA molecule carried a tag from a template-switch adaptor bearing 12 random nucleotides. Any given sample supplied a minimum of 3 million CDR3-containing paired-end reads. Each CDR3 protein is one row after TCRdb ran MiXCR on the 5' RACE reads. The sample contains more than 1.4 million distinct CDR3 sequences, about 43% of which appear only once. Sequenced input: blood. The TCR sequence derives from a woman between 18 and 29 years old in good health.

The CDR3 DNA sequence: TGTGCCAGCAATGGCGGGGGGGCCAAAGAGACCCAGTACTTC. It codes for CASNGGGAKETQYF. The chain joins TRBV2 to TRBJ2-5, with 9 bases lining up with TRBD2. Germline assignment: CDR1 SNHLY and CDR2 FYNNEI. The CDR3 totals 14 residues. J lost 3 bases, V lost 7 bases, and 6 bases had no gene match.